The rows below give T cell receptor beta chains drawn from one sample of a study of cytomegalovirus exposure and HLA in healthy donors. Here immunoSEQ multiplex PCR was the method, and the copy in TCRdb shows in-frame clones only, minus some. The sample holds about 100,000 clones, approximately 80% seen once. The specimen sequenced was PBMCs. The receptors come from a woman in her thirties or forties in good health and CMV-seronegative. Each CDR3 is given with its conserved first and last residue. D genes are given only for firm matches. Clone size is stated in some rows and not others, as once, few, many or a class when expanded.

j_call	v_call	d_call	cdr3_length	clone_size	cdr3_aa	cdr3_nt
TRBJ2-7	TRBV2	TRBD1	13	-	CASNRQGPYEQYF	TGTGCCAGCAATCGACAGGGTCCCTACGAGCAGTACTTC
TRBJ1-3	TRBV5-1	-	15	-	CASSRDSYSGNTIYF	TGCGCCAGCAGCCGCGACAGCTACTCTGGAAACACCATATATTTT
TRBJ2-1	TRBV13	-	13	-	CASSLIQGNEQFF	TGTGCCAGCAGCTTGATACAGGGCAATGAGCAGTTCTTC
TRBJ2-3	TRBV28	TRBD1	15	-	CASKRQGAGTDTQYF	TGTGCCAGCAAAAGGCAGGGGGCTGGCACAGATACGCAGTATTTT
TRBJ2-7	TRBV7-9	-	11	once	CSSSPAYEQYF	TGTTCCAGCAGCCCCGCCTACGAGCAGTACTTC
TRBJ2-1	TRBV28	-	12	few	CASTLAPNEQFF	TGTGCCAGCACTCTAGCGCCTAATGAGCAGTTCTTC
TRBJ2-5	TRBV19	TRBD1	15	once	CASSPWGTGKETQYF	TGTGCCAGTAGCCCCTGGGGGACAGGGAAAGAGACCCAGTACTTC
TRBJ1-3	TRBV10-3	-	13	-	CAISDSSGNTIYF	TGTGCCATCAGTGATAGTTCTGGAAACACCATATATTTT
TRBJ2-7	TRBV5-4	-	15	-	CASSLFAGPQYEQYF	TGTGCCAGCAGCTTGTTTGCGGGACCTCAGTACGAGCAGTACTTC
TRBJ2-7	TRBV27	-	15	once	CASSLREGTAYEQYF	TGTGCCAGCAGTTTACGGGAGGGGACAGCCTACGAGCAGTACTTC
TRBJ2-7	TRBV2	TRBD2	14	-	CASREGLGSYEQYF	TGTGCCAGCAGAGAGGGACTAGGATCCTACGAGCAGTACTTC
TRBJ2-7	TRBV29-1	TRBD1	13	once	CSVTGGSSYEQYF	TGCAGCGTTACAGGGGGAAGCTCCTACGAGCAGTACTTC
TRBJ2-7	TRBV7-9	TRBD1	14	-	CASSFRGQNYEQYF	TGTGCCAGCAGCTTCAGGGGGCAAAACTACGAGCAGTACTTC
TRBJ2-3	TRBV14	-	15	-	CASSQESSRADTQYF	TGTGCCAGCAGCCAAGAAAGTTCGAGGGCAGATACGCAGTATTTT
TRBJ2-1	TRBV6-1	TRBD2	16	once	CASREPRTSGTGQQLF	TGTGCCAGCAGAGAACCTCGGACTAGCGGGACGGGGCAGCAGCTCTTC
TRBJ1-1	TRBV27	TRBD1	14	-	CASRLTGPGTEAFF	TGTGCCAGCAGGTTGACAGGGCCGGGGACTGAAGCTTTCTTT
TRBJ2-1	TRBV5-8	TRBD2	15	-	CASSLAGGAHNEQFF	TGTGCCAGCAGCTTGGCGGGGGGAGCGCATAATGAGCAGTTCTTC
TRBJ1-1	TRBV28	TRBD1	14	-	CASSATGGPSEAFF	TGTGCCAGCAGTGCGACAGGGGGTCCTTCTGAAGCTTTCTTT
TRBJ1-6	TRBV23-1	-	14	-	CASSKAAPNSPLHF	TGCGCCAGCTCCAAGGCGGCTCCAAATTCACCCCTCCACTTT
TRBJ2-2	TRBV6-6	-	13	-	CASRGTGPGELFF	TGTGCCAGCAGGGGTACAGGGCCCGGGGAGCTGTTTTTT
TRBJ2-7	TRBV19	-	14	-	CASTSMLGVGEQYF	TGTGCCAGTACTTCAATGCTGGGAGTAGGAGAGCAGTACTTC
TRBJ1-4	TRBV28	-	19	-	CASSTIIRLIGDSPEKLFF	TGTGCCAGCAGCACTATCATCCGTCTAATAGGGGACTCGCCCGAAAAACTGTTTTTT
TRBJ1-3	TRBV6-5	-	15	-	CASSPQGSSGNTIYF	TGTGCCAGCAGTCCACAGGGCTCCTCTGGAAACACCATATATTTT
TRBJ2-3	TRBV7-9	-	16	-	CASSPAAYSSTDTQYF	TGTGCCAGCAGCCCCGCGGCTTACTCTAGCACAGATACGCAGTATTTT